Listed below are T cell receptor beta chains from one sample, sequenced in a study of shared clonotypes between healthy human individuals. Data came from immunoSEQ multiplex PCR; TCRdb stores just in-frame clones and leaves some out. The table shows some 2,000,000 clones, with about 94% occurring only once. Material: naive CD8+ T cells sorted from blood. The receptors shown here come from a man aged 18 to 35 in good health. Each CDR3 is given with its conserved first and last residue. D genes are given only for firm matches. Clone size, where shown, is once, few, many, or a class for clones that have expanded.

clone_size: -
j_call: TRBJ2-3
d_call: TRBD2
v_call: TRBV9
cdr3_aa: CASSVEGSGGIVASTDTQYF
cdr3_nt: TGTGCCAGCAGCGTAGAAGGTAGCGGGGGGATAGTCGCGTCAACAGATACGCAGTATTTT

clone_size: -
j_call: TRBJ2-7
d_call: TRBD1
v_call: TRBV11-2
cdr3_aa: CASSSYDPDRAQYF
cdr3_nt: TGTGCCAGCAGCTCCTATGACCCAGACAGGGCACAGTACTTC

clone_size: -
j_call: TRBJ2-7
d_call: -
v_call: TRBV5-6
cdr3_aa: CASSLPMGGEQYF
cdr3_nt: TGTGCCAGCAGCTTGCCGATGGGGGGCGAGCAGTACTTC

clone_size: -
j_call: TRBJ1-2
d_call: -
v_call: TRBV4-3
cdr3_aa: CASSENTNYGYTF
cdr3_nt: TGCGCCAGCAGCGAAAACACTAACTATGGCTACACCTTC

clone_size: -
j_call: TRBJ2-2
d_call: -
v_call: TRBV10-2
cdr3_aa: CASMGENTGELFF
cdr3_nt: TGCGCCAGCATGGGGGAAAACACCGGGGAGCTGTTTTTT

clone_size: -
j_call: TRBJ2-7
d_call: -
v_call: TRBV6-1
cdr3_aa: CASSEGGAAYEQYF
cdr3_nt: TGTGCCAGCAGTGAAGGGGGGGCCGCCTACGAGCAGTACTTC

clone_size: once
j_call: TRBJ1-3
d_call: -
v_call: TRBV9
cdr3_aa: CASSGIGGISGNTIYF
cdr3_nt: TGTGCCAGCAGCGGGATAGGGGGGATCTCTGGAAACACCATATATTTT

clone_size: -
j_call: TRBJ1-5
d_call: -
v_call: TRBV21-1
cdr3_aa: CASSRVRREAHNQPQHF
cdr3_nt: TGTGCCAGCAGCCGGGTACGCAGGGAGGCCCACAATCAGCCCCAGCATTTT

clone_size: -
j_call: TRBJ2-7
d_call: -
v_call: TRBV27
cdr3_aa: CASSLSLGDATSYEQYF
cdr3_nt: TGTGCCAGCAGTTTATCGTTGGGGGACGCTACCTCCTACGAGCAGTACTTC

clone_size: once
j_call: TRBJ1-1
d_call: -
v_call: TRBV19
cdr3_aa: CASSIVGVIGNTEAFF
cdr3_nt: TGTGCCAGTAGTATAGTAGGGGTTATTGGGAACACTGAAGCTTTCTTT

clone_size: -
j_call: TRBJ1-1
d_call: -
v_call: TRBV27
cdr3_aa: CASSFFGAEAFF
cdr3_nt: TGTGCCAGCAGTTTTTTTGGGGCTGAAGCTTTCTTT

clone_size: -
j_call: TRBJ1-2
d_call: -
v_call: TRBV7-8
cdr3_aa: CASSYGRAGVYGYTF
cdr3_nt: TGTGCCAGCAGCTACGGTAGAGCAGGGGTCTATGGCTACACCTTC

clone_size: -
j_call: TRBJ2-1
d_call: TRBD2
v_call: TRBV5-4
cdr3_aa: CASSLGVLAGVSHEQFF
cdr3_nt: TGTGCCAGCAGCTTGGGGGTACTAGCGGGGGTATCGCATGAGCAGTTCTTC

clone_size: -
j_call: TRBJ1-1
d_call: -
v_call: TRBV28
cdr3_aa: CASMGAQGPSLAFF
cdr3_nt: TGTGCCAGCATGGGGGCCCAAGGCCCGTCTTTAGCTTTCTTT

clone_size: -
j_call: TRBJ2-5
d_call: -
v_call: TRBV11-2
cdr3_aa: CASRQNQETQYF
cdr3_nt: TGTGCCAGCAGGCAGAACCAGGAGACCCAGTACTTC

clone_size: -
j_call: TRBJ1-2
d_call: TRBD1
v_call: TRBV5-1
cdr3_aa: CASSWGRLGQINYGYTF
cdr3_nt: TGCGCCAGCAGCTGGGGACGTTTGGGACAGATTAACTATGGCTACACCTTC

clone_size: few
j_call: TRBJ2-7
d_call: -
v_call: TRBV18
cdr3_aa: CASSPTAFPYEQYF
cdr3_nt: TGTGCCAGCTCACCGACCGCTTTCCCCTACGAGCAGTACTTC

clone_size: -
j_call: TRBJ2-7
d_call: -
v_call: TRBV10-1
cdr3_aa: CASKSADSYEQYF
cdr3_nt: TGCGCCAGCAAATCAGCGGACTCCTACGAGCAGTACTTC

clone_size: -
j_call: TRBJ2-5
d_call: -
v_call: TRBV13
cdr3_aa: CASSFAPRGVETQYF
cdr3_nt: TGTGCCAGCAGCTTCGCCCCAAGGGGGGTAGAGACCCAGTACTTC

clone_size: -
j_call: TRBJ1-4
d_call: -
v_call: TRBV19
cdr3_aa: CASHRAPNEKLFF
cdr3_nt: TGTGCCAGCCACAGGGCGCCAAATGAAAAACTGTTTTTT

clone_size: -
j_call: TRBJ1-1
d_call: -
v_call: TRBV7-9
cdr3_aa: CASSALLSDSNTEAFF
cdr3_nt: TGTGCCAGCAGCGCGCTTCTCTCGGACAGCAACACTGAAGCTTTCTTT

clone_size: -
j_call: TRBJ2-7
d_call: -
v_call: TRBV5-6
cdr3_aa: CASSLEGGEQYF
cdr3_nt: TGTGCCAGCAGCTTGGAAGGGGGCGAGCAGTACTTC